Presented here are 15 T cell receptor beta chains from one specimen sequenced in a study of cytotoxic CD8 clonotypes in ibrutinib-treated CLL. Method: immunoSEQ multiplex PCR; TCRdb's copy keeps in-frame clones and lacks some. The data show about 68,000 clones, roughly 72% seen once. The sample here was PBMCs, taken after 12 months of ibrutinib treatment. These receptors were obtained from a human donor with chronic lymphocytic leukemia.

The chain uses TRBV2 and TRBJ1-5; 12 bases line up with TRBD1. CDR1 SNHLY and CDR2 FYNNEI come from the germline V gene. The CDR3 length is 15 residues. The ends lost 6 bases at V and 4 bases at J; junction bases unmatched: 4. In DNA, the CDR3 is TGTGCCAGCAGGGGGGGACAGGGGGCGAATCAGCCCCAGCATTTT. Translated, it gives CASRGGQGANQPQHF.

The V gene is TRBV7-9, the J gene TRBJ1-2; possibly TRBD1 for D (5 bases). V was trimmed by 5 bases and J by 8 bases, leaving 21 bases between them. This CDR3 spans 15 amino acids. Germline CDR1 SEHNR, CDR2 FQNEAQ (reference sequence). Here the CDR3 reads CASSGSGSGTQGYTF. For the CDR3, the DNA is TGTGCCAGCAGCGGATCAGGGTCAGGAACTCAGGGCTACACCTTC. The variable domain in full, completed from reference TRBV7-9 and TRBJ1-2, reads DTGVSQNPRHKITKRGQNVTFRCDPISEHNRLYWYRQTLGQGPEFLTYFQNEAQLEKSRLLSDRFSAERPKGSFSTLEIQRTEQGDSAMYLCASSGSGSGTQGYTFGSGTRLTVV.

The chain links TRBV6-5 to TRBJ1-2; D perhaps matches TRBD1 (6 bases). V was clipped by 4 bases and J by 5 bases, with 17 bases between them. There are 15 residues in the CDR3. Germline CDR1 MNHEY, CDR2 SVGAGI. The CDR3 spells CASSSGSGAGYGYTF. The CDR3 bases are TGTGCCAGCAGTTCGGGATCGGGGGCGGGGTATGGCTACACCTTC.

V gene TRBV2 combines with J gene TRBJ1-2, with D perhaps matching TRBD1 (5 bases). Trimming pared 7 bases from V and 7 bases from J, leaving 25 bases between. The V gene's germline CDR1 is SNHLY and CDR2 FYNNEI. The CDR3 covers 16 residues. DNA of the CDR3: TGTGCCAGCACACCCACACCGGGGGGGAGAGTGGGTGGCTACACCTTC. Its protein is CASTPTPGGRVGGYTF.

This clone was seen once. The chain is built from TRBV5-4 and TRBJ2-1, with a tentative D call TRBD1 (5 bases). Trimming took off 0 bases at V and 2 bases at J, with 6 bases between the two ends. The CDR3 extends over 14 amino acids. Germline V gene data show CDR1 as SGHNT and CDR2 as YYREEE (reference sequence). CDR3 DNA sequence: TGTGCCAGCAGCTTGGACAGGACCTACAATGAGCAGTTCTTC. It specifies CASSLDRTYNEQFF.

The rearrangement joins TRBV6-6 to TRBJ1-2; 7 bases fit TRBD1. CDR1 is MNHNY and CDR2 is SVGAGI in the germline V gene (reference sequence). Trimming removed 5 bases from V and 5 bases from J; junction bases left unmatched: 2. The CDR3 extends over 12 amino acids. The CDR3 nucleotides are TGTGCCAGCAGTGGGGACAGATATGGCTACACCTTC. Protein product: CASSGDRYGYTF.

This clone has only a few counts. Additional DNA sequences in this sample encode the identical CDR3. This chain connects TRBV5-1 to TRBJ2-3, with D hard to call. The CDR3 covers 16 residues. Germline V gives CDR1 SGHRS, CDR2 YFSETQ. V was pared by 0 bases and J by 4 bases, with 15 bases between. In DNA, the CDR3 is TGCGCCAGCAGCTTGGAAGGGCGGCCTGGTGCAGATACGCAGTATTTT. This codes for CASSLEGRPGADTQYF.

With respect to this clone: Other DNA sequences of this sample code for an identical CDR3. V and J are TRBV27 and TRBJ2-1, with 9 bases lining up with TRBD2. V gave up 3 bases and J gave up 4 bases; unmatched junction bases: 4. Per the germline V gene, CDR1 is MNHEY and CDR2 is SMNVEV (reference sequence). CDR3 length: 15 residues. Written as DNA, the CDR3 is TGTGCCAGCAGTTTGCTAGCGGGGATATACAATGAGCAGTTCTTC. This encodes CASSLLAGIYNEQFF.

The chain recombines TRBV7-2 with TRBJ1-3; possible D gene TRBD1, 6 bases. The CDR3 extends over 17 amino acids. Germline values: CDR1 SGHTA, CDR2 FQGNSA. V dropped 4 bases and J dropped 0 bases, with 16 bases sitting between them. The CDR3 loop is CASSSTSTGSSGNTIYF. The CDR3 DNA follows: TGTGCCAGCAGCTCAACCTCGACAGGCAGCTCTGGAAACACCATATATTTT.

DNA for the CDR3: TGTGCCAGCAGTGTGGGTGGCTACACCTTC. Its translation: CASSVGGYTF. The chain has TRBV2 and TRBJ1-2, with no clear D. Trimming pared 4 bases from V and 7 bases from J, leaving 4 bases between. The CDR3 has 10 residues. The germline V gene has CDR1 SNHLY and CDR2 FYNNEI.

This chain uses TRBV28 with TRBJ2-3; either TRBD1 or TRBD2 may supply D (6 bases each). The V gene lost 6 bases and the J gene lost 4 bases, with 17 bases spanning the gap. CDR1 and CDR2 (germline): MDHEN, SYDVKM. The length of the CDR3 is 15 residues. The CDR3, as DNA: TGTGCCAGCAGGGACCAGGGGCGGGGCGCAGATACGCAGTATTTT. This codes for CASRDQGRGADTQYF.

This clone was picked up many times. The genes are TRBV4-1 and TRBJ1-4, with D maybe TRBD1 (6 bases). Trimming removed 4 bases at V and 8 bases at J, with 17 bases between. The CDR3 runs to 15 residues. In germline, CDR1 is MGHRA, CDR2 YSYEKL. CDR3 nucleotides: TGCGCCAGCAGCCTGCGGGGGCACCTCGCGGAAAAACTGTTTTTT. Encoded protein: CASSLRGHLAEKLFF.

The DNA of the CDR3 is TGTGCCAGCTTGTTGGACACGCACCCCGGGGAGCTGTTTTTT. This codes for CASLLDTHPGELFF. The chain uses TRBV6-1 and TRBJ2-2; D is possibly TRBD1 (5 bases). Per the germline V gene, CDR1 is MNHNS and CDR2 is SASEGT. Trimming took 8 bases from V and 6 from J, leaving 16 bases between them. The CDR3 length is 14 residues.

The chain employs TRBV7-8 and TRBJ1-2; 11 bases fit TRBD1. Germline values: CDR1 SGHVS, CDR2 FQNEAQ. Unmatched junction bases numbered 5, after V lost 5 bases and J lost 3 bases. The CDR3 covers 15 residues. This chain's CDR3 is CASSRGQGAYYGYTF. The CDR3 DNA reads as TGTGCCAGCAGCCGAGGACAGGGGGCATACTATGGCTACACCTTC. Combining the CDR3 with reference TRBV7-8 and TRBJ1-2 gives the whole variable domain GAGVSQSPRYKVAKRGQDVALRCDPISGHVSLFWYQQALGQGPEFLTYFQNEAQLDKSGLPSDRFFAERPEGSVSTLKIQRTQQEDSAVYLCASSRGQGAYYGYTFGSGTRLTVV.

As regards this clone: This likely comes from a read error, as the CDR3 has no conserved phenylalanine or tryptophan at its end. No DNA is shown, since the ends of the CDR3 on it are uncertain; the CDR3 is the one TCRdb lists. The rearrangement links TRBV7-4 to TRBJ1-1; the table's D gene call, TRBD1, was not cross checked with the DNA. CDR1 and CDR2 from the germline V gene are SGHVT and SQSDAQ. The CDR3 extends over 10 residues, inclusive of both ends. The CDR3 protein is CASSYQTGSV.